Sequencing of this TCR beta chain was carried out in a study of T cell responses to AZD1222 COVID-19 vaccine. Germline CDR1 SGHDN, CDR2 FVKESK. The V and J ends lost 4 bases and 7 bases respectively, with 14 bases between them. The CDR3 consists of 13 residues. This clone was recorded only once. The table came from immunoSEQ multiplex PCR; TCRdb's copy has only in-frame clones and leaves some out. The table records more than 100,000 clones, around 92% of them present only once. The receptor comes from an adult who received the AZD1222 COVID-19 vaccine. The V gene is TRBV14, the J gene TRBJ2-7; D perhaps matches TRBD2 (6 bases). The input for sequencing was peripheral blood, taken 28 days after the second AZD1222 dose. The CDR3 nucleotides read TGTGCCAGCAGCCCTCGGAGGGCGGGAGAGCAGTACTTC. Its protein product is CASSPRRAGEQYF. Supplemented by reference TRBV14 and TRBJ2-7, the full variable domain reads EAGVTQFPSHSVIEKGQTVTLRCDPISGHDNLYWYRRVMGKEIKFLLHFVKESKQDESGMPNNRFLAERTGGTYSTLKVQPAELEDSGVYFCASSPRRAGEQYFGPGTRLTVT.